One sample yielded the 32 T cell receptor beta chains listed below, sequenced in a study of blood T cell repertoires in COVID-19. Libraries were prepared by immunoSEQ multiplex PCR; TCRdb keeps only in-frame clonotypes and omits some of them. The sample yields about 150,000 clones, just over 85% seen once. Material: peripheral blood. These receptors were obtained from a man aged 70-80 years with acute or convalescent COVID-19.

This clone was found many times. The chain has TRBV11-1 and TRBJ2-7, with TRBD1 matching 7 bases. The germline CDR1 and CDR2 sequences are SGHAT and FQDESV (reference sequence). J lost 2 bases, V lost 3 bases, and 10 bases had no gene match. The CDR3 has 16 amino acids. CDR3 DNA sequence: TGTGCCAGCAGCTTTTCCGGGGACAGTATGACCTACGAGCAGTACTTC. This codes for CASSFSGDSMTYEQYF. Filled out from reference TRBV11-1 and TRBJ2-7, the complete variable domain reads EAEVAQSPRYKITEKSQAVAFWCDPISGHATLYWYRQILGQGPELLVQFQDESVVDDSQLPKDRFSAERLKGVDSTLKIQPAELGDSAMYLCASSFSGDSMTYEQYFGPGTRLTVT.

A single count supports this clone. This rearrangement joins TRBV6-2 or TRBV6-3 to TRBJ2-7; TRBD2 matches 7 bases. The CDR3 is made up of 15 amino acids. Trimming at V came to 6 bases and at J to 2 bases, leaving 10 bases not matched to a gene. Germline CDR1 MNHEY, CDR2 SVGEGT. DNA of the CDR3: TGTGCCAGCAGCCTTTCCGGGAGGACCACCTACGAGCAGTACTTC. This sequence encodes CASSLSGRTTYEQYF.

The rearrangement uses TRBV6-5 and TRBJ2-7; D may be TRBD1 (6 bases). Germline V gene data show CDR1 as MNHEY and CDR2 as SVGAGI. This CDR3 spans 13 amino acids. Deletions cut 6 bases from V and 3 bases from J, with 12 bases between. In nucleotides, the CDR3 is TGTGCCAGCAGGACAGGCGACCGCTACGAGCAGTACTTC. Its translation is CASRTGDRYEQYF.

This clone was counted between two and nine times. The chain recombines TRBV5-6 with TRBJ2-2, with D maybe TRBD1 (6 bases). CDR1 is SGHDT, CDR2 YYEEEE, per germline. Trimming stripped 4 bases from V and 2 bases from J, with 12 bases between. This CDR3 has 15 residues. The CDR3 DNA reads TGTGCCAGCAGCCCGTCCGGGACAAACACCGGGGAGCTGTTTTTT. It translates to CASSPSGTNTGELFF.

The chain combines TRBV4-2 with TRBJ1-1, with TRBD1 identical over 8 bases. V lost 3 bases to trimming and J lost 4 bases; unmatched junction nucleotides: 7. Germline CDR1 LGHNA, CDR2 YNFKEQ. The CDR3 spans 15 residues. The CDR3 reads CASSQAGQGITEAFF. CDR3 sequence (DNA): TGTGCCAGCAGCCAGGCAGGACAGGGAATCACTGAAGCTTTCTTT.

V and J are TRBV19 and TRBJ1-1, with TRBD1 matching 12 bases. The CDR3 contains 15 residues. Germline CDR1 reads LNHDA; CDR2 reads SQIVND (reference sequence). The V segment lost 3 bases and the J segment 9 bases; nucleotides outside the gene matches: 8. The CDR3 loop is CASSISGTGGAKAFF. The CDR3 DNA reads TGTGCCAGTAGTATTTCCGGGACAGGGGGCGCGAAAGCTTTCTTT.

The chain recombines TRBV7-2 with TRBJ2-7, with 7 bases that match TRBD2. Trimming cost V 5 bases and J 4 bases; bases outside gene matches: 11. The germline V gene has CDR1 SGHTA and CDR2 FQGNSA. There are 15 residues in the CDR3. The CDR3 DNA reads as TGTGCCAGCAGCCCCCTTGCTAGCGGAAGTTACGAGCAGTACTTC. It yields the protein CASSPLASGSYEQYF.

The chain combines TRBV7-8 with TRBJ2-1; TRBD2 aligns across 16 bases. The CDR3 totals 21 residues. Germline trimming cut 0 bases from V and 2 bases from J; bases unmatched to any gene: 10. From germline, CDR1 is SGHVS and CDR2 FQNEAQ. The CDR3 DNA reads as TGTGCCAGCAGCTTAGCCGGGACTAGCGGGAGGGCCTCGGTCACCTACAATGAGCAGTTCTTC. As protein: CASSLAGTSGRASVTYNEQFF.

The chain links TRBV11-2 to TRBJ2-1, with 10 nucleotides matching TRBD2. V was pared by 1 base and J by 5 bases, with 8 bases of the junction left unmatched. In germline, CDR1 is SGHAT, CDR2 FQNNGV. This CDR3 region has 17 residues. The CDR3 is CASSLGWLAGVHNEQFF. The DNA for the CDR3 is TGTGCCAGCAGCTTAGGCTGGCTAGCGGGAGTCCACAATGAGCAGTTCTTC.

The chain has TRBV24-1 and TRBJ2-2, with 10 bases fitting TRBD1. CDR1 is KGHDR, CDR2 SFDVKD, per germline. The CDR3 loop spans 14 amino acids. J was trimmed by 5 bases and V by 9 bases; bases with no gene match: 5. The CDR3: CATVGQGSTGELFF. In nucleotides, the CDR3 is TGTGCCACCGTGGGACAGGGGAGTACCGGGGAGCTGTTTTTT.

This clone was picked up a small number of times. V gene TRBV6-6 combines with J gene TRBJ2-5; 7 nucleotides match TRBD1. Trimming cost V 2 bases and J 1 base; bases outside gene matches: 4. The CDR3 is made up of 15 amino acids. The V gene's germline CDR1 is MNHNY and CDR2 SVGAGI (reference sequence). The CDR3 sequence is CASSYPWTGQETQYF. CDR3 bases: TGTGCCAGCAGTTACCCATGGACAGGCCAAGAGACCCAGTACTTC.

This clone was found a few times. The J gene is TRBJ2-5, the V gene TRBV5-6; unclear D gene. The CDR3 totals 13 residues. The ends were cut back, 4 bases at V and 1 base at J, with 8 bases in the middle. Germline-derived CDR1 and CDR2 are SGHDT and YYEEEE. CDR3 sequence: CASSRVLQETQYF. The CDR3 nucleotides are TGTGCCAGCAGCCGAGTCCTCCAAGAGACCCAGTACTTC.

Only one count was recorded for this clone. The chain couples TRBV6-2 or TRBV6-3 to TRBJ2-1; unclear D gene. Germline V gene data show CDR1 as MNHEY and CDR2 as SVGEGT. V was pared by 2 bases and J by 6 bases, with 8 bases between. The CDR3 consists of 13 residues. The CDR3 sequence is CASSYKLPNEQFF. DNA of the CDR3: TGTGCCAGCAGTTACAAACTACCCAATGAGCAGTTCTTC.

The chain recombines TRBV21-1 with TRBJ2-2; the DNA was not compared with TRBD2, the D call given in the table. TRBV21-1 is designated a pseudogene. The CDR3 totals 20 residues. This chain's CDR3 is CASSKILGLAAGWLGGELFF. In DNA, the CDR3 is TGTGCCAGCAGCAAAATCCTGGGACTAGCGGCGGGGTGGTTAGGCGGGGAGCTGTTTTTT.

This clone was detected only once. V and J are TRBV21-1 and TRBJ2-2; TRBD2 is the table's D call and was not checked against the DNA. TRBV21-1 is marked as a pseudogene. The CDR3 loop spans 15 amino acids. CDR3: CASSKIAGVTGELFF. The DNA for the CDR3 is TGTGCCAGCAGCAAGATAGCGGGAGTTACCGGGGAGCTGTTTTTT.

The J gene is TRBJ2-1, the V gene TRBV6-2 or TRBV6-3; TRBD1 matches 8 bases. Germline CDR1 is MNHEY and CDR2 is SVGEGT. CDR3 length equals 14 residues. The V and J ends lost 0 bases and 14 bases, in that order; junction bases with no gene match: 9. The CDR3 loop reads CASSYSIPTGGKFF. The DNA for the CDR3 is TGTGCCAGCAGTTACTCGATCCCCACAGGGGGTAAGTTCTTC.

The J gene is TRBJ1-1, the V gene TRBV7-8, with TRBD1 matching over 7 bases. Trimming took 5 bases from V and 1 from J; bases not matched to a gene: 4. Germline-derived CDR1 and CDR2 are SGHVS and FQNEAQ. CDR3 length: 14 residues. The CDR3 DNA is TGTGCCAGCAGCGACCGGGACAGGAACACTGAAGCTTTCTTT. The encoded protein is CASSDRDRNTEAFF.

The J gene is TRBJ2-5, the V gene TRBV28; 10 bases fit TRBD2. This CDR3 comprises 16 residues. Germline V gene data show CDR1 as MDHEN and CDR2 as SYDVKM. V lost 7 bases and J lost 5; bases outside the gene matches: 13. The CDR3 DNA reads TGTGCCAGCACCTCAAACCTAGCGGGAGTTGCGGAGACCCAGTACTTC. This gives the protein CASTSNLAGVAETQYF.

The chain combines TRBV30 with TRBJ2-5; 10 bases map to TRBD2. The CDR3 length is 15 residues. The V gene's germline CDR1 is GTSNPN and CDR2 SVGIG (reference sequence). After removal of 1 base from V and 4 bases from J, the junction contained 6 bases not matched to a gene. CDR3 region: CAWSAPSSGRETQYF. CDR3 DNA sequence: TGTGCCTGGAGTGCCCCCTCTAGCGGGAGAGAGACCCAGTACTTC.

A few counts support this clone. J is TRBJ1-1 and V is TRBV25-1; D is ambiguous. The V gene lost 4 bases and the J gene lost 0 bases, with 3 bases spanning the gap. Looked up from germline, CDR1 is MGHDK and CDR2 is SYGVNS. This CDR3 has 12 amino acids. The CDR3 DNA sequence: TGTGCCAGCAGTGGTATGAACACTGAAGCTTTCTTT. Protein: CASSGMNTEAFF.

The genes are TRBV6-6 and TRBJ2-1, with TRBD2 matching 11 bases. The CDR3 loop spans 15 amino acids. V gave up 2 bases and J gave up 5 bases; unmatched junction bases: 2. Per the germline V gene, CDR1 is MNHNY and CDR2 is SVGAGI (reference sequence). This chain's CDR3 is CASSYVGLADNEQFF. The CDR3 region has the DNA TGTGCCAGCAGTTACGTGGGACTAGCGGACAATGAGCAGTTCTTC.

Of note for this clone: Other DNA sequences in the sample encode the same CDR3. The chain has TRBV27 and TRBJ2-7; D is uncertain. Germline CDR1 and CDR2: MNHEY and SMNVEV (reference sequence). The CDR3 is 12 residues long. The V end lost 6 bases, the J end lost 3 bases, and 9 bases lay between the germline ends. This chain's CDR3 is CASSPTGYEQYF. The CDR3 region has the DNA TGTGCCAGCAGCCCGACGGGCTACGAGCAGTACTTC.

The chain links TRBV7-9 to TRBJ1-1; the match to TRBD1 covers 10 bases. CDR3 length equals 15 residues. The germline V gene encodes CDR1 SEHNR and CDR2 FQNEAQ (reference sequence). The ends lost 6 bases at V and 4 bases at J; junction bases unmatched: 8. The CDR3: CASRQVRDRGTEAFF. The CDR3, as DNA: TGTGCCAGCAGACAGGTCCGGGACAGGGGCACTGAAGCTTTCTTT. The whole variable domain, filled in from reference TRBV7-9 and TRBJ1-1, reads DTGVSQNPRHKITKRGQNVTFRCDPISEHNRLYWYRQTLGQGPEFLTYFQNEAQLEKSRLLSDRFSAERPKGSFSTLEIQRTEQGDSAMYLCASRQVRDRGTEAFFGQGTRLTVV.

The CDR3 nucleotides are TGCGCCAGCAGCCAAGTCGACAGGGACGAGCAGTACTTC. Translating gives CASSQVDRDEQYF. The V and J genes are TRBV4-1 and TRBJ2-7; TRBD1 matches at 7 bases. This CDR3 has 13 amino acids. V dropped 1 base and J dropped 5; count of bases not matched to a gene: 2. Germline V gene sequence: CDR1 MGHRA, CDR2 YSYEKL.

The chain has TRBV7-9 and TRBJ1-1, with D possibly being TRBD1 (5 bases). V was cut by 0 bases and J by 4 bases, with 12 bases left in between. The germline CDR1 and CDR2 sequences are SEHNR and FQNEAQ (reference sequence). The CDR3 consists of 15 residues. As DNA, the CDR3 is TGTGCCAGCAGCTTAGCGGGAGGGGACCCCACTGAAGCTTTCTTT. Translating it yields CASSLAGGDPTEAFF.

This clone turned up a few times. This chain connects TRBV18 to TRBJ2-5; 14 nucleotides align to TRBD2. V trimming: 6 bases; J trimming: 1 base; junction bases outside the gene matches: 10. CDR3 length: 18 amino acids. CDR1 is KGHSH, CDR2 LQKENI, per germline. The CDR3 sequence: CASSPRRTSGRIQETQYF. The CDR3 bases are TGTGCCAGCTCTCCGCGGCGGACTAGCGGGAGGATCCAAGAGACCCAGTACTTC.

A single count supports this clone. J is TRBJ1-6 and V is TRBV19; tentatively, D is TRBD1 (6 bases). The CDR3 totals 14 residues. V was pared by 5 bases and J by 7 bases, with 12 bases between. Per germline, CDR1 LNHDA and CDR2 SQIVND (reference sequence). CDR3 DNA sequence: TGTGCCAGTAGTCTCCGGGACAAGAATTCACCCCTCCACTTT. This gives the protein CASSLRDKNSPLHF.

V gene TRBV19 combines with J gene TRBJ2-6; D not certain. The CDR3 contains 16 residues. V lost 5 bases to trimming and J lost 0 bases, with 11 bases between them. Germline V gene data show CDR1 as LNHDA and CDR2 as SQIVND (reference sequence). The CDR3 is CASSAYFSSGANVLTF. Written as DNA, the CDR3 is TGTGCCAGTAGTGCCTATTTTTCCTCTGGGGCCAACGTCCTGACTTTC.

The CDR3 reads CASSLVMRETVQYF. In DNA, the CDR3 is TGTGCCAGCAGCTTGGTGATGCGGGAAACAGTGCAGTACTTC. The chain couples TRBV5-6 to TRBJ2-7, with D possibly TRBD2 on 6 matching bases. V was clipped by 0 bases and J by 9 bases, with 16 bases between them. The CDR3 has 14 residues. Germline V gene lookup returns CDR1 SGHDT and CDR2 YYEEEE.

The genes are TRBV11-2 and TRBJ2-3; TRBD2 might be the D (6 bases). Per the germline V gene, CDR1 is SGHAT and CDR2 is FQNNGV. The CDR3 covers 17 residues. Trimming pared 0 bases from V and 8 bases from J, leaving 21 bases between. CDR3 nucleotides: TGTGCCAGCAGCTTAGATAGGTCCCAAGGGAGGCTCAGTACGCAGTATTTT. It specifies CASSLDRSQGRLSTQYF. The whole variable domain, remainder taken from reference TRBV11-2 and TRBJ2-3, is EAGVAQSPRYKIIEKRQSVAFWCNPISGHATLYWYQQILGQGPKLLIQFQNNGVVDDSQLPKDRFSAERLKGVDSTLKIQPAKLEDSAVYLCASSLDRSQGRLSTQYFGPGTRLTVL.

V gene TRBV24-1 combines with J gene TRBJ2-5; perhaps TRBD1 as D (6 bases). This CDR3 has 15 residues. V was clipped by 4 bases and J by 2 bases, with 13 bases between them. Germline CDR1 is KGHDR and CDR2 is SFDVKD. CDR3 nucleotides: TGTGCCACCAGTGACCCTCGCAGGGGACAAGAGACCCAGTACTTC. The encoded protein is CATSDPRRGQETQYF.

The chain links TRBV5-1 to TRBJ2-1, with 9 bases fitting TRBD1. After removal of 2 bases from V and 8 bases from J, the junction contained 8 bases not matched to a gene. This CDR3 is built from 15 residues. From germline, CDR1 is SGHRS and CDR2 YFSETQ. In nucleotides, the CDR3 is TGCGCCAGCAGCTTTGGGGACAGGGTAGACCATGAGCAGTTCTTC. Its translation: CASSFGDRVDHEQFF.